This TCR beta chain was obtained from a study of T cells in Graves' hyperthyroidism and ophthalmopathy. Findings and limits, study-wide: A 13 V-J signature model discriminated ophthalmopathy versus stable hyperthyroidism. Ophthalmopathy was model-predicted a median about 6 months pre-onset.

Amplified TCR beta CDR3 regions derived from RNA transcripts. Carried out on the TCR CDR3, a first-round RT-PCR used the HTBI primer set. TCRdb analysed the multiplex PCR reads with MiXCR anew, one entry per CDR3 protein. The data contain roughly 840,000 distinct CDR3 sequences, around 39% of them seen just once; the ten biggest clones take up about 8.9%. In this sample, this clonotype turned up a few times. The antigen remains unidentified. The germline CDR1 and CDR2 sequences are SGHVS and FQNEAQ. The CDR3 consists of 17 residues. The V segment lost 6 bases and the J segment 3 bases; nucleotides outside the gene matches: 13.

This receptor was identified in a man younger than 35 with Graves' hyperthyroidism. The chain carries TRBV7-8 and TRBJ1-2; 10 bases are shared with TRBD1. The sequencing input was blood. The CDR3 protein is CASSYTRPTGGDYGYTF. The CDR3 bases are TGTGCCAGCAGTTACACGAGGCCGACAGGGGGCGACTATGGCTACACCTTC.